This T cell receptor beta chain was recovered during a study of OX40 agonist ivuxolimab in advanced cancers. Data came from immunoSEQ multiplex PCR; TCRdb stores just in-frame clones and leaves some out. The sample has 95,000 to 150,000 clones; 85% to 90% are singletons. At baseline, cycle 4 day 1, and cycle 7 day 1, blood was sampled. Germline loops: CDR1 KGHSH, CDR2 LQKENI. The CDR3 length is 15 residues. V was clipped by 3 bases and J by 6 bases; unmatched bases: 9. The TCR was taken from an adult with an advanced solid tumor such as melanoma, head and neck, liver or kidney cancer. The specimen comprised CD4+ or CD8+ T cells sorted from blood, sampled in a trial of the OX40 agonist ivuxolimab. The chain combines TRBV18 with TRBJ1-2, with 8 bases aligning to TRBD1. CDR3: CASSPAGQGNHGYTF. CDR3 bases: TGTGCCAGCTCACCCGCTGGACAGGGCAACCATGGCTACACCTTC.